The entry below gives a single T cell receptor beta chain sequence along with its context. Original methodology: The authors estimated nucleated cell counts from reference gene primer amplification. The data were produced by immunoSEQ multiplex PCR, yet TCRdb's version contains in-frame clones alone and is incomplete. Clone size and the V and J calls come from that table; the DNA yielded D and trimming. The sample contains tens of thousands of clones, more than 65% of which appear only once. The record originates from a study of blood T cell repertoires in COVID-19. Whole-study context: Acute and convalescent COVID-19 specimens originated in the United States, Italy and Spain. T cells, B-cell-depleted T cells, or PBMCs provided the cDNA or gDNA that served as material.

The junction had 7 bases not matched to a gene; V was cut back by 4 bases and J by 0 bases. The CDR3 runs 18 residues. From germline, CDR1 is MNHEY and CDR2 SMNVEV (reference sequence). The TCR comes from a man older than 75 with acute or convalescent COVID-19. The source material was peripheral blood. The V gene is TRBV27, the J gene TRBJ2-3, with 13 bases lining up with TRBD2. CDR3 in DNA: TGTGCCAGCAGTTCCCGGACTAGCGGGGGAGAAAGCACAGATACGCAGTATTTT. Encoded protein: CASSSRTSGGESTDTQYF.